These 14 T cell receptor beta chains were all obtained from the same sample, sequenced in a study of cytomegalovirus exposure and HLA in healthy donors (dated by TCRdb to about 2017). Library method: the immunoSEQ multiplex PCR assay. A mixture of 60 forward primers for TCR Vbeta segments and 13 reverse primers for TCR Jbeta segments was used in the multiplex PCR. TCRdb holds this immuneACCESS table with in-frame rearrangements only. Some clones are missing; in checked studies, unresolved V genes explain under half, and the rest has no known cause. The sample has 87,000 or so clones on record. Approximately 15% of the sample is in the top ten clones. Specimen: PBMCs. The receptors derive from a man aged 45-65 years in good health and CMV-seropositive.

The chain couples TRBV6-5 to TRBJ2-3; 7 bases match TRBD2. V lost 6 bases and J lost 2; bases outside the gene matches: 8. The CDR3 has 15 amino acids. The germline gives CDR1 MNHEY, CDR2 SVGAGI. The CDR3 sequence: CASSPLGRDTDTQYF. For the CDR3, the DNA is TGTGCCAGCAGCCCCCTAGGGAGGGACACAGATACGCAGTATTTT.

The chain employs TRBV10-3 and TRBJ2-5; the match to TRBD1 covers 9 bases. This CDR3 region has 13 residues. Unmatched junction bases numbered 8, after V lost 10 bases and J lost 5 bases. CDR1 and CDR2 (germline): ENHRY, SYGVKD. The CDR3, as DNA: TGTGCCAGCCGGGACAGGGATTCGGAGACCCAGTACTTC. It translates to CASRDRDSETQYF.

The chain joins TRBV27 to TRBJ1-2, with 7 bases that match TRBD1. This CDR3 comprises 15 residues. CDR1 is MNHEY and CDR2 is SMNVEV in the germline V gene (reference sequence). V lost 6 bases, J lost 6 bases, and 13 bases stayed unmatched. CDR3 bases: TGTGCCAGCAGGGCCGAGACAGGGCTGGCGAATGGCTACACCTTC. Protein product: CASRAETGLANGYTF.

CDR3 sequence reads: CASSPPGTDTQYF. CDR3 sequence (DNA): TGTGCCAGCAGCCCCCCGGGCACAGATACGCAGTATTTT. The chain combines TRBV7-2 with TRBJ2-3; D is ambiguous. CDR1 and CDR2 from the germline V gene are SGHTA and FQGNSA. This CDR3 comprises 13 residues. V was shortened by 5 bases and J by 1 base, with 7 bases between the two germline ends.

The rearrangement uses TRBV28 and TRBJ2-7; D is uncertain. The CDR3 runs to 17 residues. V was clipped by 3 bases and J by 7 bases, with 25 bases between them. Germline V lookup: CDR1 MDHEN, CDR2 SYDVKM. CDR3 DNA: TGTGCCAGCAGTTTGGCCTCACACGGGTCGCCTCTCCGGGAGCAGTACGTC. Translating gives CASSLASHGSPLREQYV.

The CDR3 DNA follows: TGCAGCGGTCTCCTCCAGGGAAACGACTATGGCTACACCTTC. It yields the protein CSGLLQGNDYGYTF. The rearrangement uses TRBV29-1 and TRBJ1-2, with a possible D match to TRBD1 (5 bases). The CDR3 runs to 14 residues. The V gene lost 7 bases and the J gene lost 3 bases, with 18 bases spanning the gap. Per germline, CDR1 SQVTM and CDR2 ANQGSEA. Using reference TRBV29-1 and TRBJ1-2 for the parts outside the CDR3, the full variable domain is SAVISQKPSRDICQRGTSLTIQCQVDSQVTMMFWYRQQPGQSLTLIATANQGSEATYESGFVIDKFPISRPNLTFSTLTVSNMSPEDSSIYLCSGLLQGNDYGYTFGSGTRLTVV.

The rearrangement uses TRBV9 and TRBJ2-5; 7 bases align to TRBD2. The junction had 7 bases not matched to a gene; V was cut back by 0 bases and J by 5 bases. The CDR3 has 15 amino acids. The germline CDR1 and CDR2 sequences are SGDLS and YYNGEE. CDR3 nucleotide sequence: TGTGCCAGCAGCGTAGGGGGCGGGAGTGGTGAGACCCAGTACTTC. Its translation is CASSVGGGSGETQYF. The full variable domain, rest sourced from reference TRBV9 and TRBJ2-5, is DSGVTQTPKHLITATGQRVTLRCSPRSGDLSVYWYQQSLDQGLQFLIQYYNGEERAKGNILERFSAQQFPDLHSELNLSSLELGDSALYFCASSVGGGSGETQYFGPGTRLLVL.

The chain has TRBV7-2 and TRBJ1-4; weak D call: TRBD1 (6 bases). Trimming took 5 bases from V and 15 from J, leaving 16 bases between them. The length of the CDR3 is 12 residues. Per the germline V gene, CDR1 is SGHTA and CDR2 is FQGNSA. CDR3 nucleotide sequence: TGTGCCAGCAGCCCGGACAGAGCGTCCATGTTTTTT. It translates to CASSPDRASMFF.

This chain joins TRBV28 and TRBJ2-5; the match to TRBD2 covers 7 bases. The length of the CDR3 is 15 residues. V dropped 3 bases and J dropped 4; count of bases not matched to a gene: 8. Germline V gene lookup returns CDR1 MDHEN and CDR2 SYDVKM. CDR3 in amino acids: CASSFGGRRGETQYF. The CDR3, as DNA: TGTGCCAGCAGTTTCGGCGGGAGACGGGGAGAGACCCAGTACTTC.

This rearrangement joins TRBV9 to TRBJ2-2; D might be TRBD2 (6 bases). CDR1 is SGDLS and CDR2 is YYNGEE in the germline V gene. The CDR3 has 15 residues. V lost 0 bases and J 1 base, leaving 7 bases between the germline ends. The CDR3: CASSVAGVNTGELFF. DNA of the CDR3: TGTGCCAGCAGCGTAGCGGGAGTGAACACCGGGGAGCTGTTTTTT.

This chain uses TRBV25-1 with TRBJ1-3, with D uncertain. Germline lookup yields CDR1 MGHDK and CDR2 SYGVNS. Trimming cost V 1 base and J 0 bases, with 10 bases left between them. The CDR3 runs to 16 residues. CDR3 nucleotides: TGTGCCAGCAGTGAATCGAAGACTAACTCTGGAAACACCATATATTTT. Protein product: CASSESKTNSGNTIYF.

The gene calls are TRBV6-1 and TRBJ1-6; perhaps TRBD1 as D (5 bases). V gave up 6 bases and J gave up 0 bases, with 9 bases separating them. The CDR3 is 15 residues long. Germline CDR1 MNHNS, CDR2 SASEGT. The CDR3 loop reads CASRGRDSYNSPLHF. The CDR3 bases are TGTGCCAGCAGGGGCAGGGACTCCTATAATTCACCCCTCCACTTT.

This CDR3 reads CASGLPGQGVSYEQYF. The CDR3, as DNA: TGTGCTAGTGGTTTGCCGGGACAGGGAGTAAGCTACGAGCAGTACTTC. The gene calls are TRBV12-5 and TRBJ2-7; 9 bases agree with TRBD1. The CDR3 contains 16 residues. With V trimmed by 2 bases and J by 3 bases, 8 bases remained unmatched. Germline V gene data show CDR1 as LGHNT and CDR2 as FRNRAP.

The chain has TRBV2 and TRBJ2-7; TRBD1 aligns across 8 bases. The CDR3 extends over 14 amino acids. V lost 4 bases to trimming and J lost 6 bases; unmatched junction nucleotides: 8. Germline CDR1 and CDR2: SNHLY and FYNNEI. CDR3 DNA: TGTGCCAGCAGTGCTGGGGACAGGATAGGCGAGCAGTACGTC. Its translation: CASSAGDRIGEQYV.